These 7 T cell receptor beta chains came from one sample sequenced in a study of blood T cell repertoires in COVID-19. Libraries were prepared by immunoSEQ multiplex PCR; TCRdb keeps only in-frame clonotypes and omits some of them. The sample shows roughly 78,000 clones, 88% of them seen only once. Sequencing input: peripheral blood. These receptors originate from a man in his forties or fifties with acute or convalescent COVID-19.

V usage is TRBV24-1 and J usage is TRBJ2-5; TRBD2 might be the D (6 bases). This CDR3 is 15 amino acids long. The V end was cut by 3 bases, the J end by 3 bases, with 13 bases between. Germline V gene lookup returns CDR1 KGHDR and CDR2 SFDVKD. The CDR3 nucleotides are TGTGCCACCAGTGATCCACAGGAGGGAGAAGAGACCCAGTACTTC. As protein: CATSDPQEGEETQYF.

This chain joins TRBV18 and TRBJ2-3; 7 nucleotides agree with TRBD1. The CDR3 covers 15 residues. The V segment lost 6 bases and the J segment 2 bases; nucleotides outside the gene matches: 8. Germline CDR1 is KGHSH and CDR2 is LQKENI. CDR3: CASSLTGVLTDTQYF. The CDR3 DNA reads TGTGCCAGCTCCTTAACAGGGGTTCTCACAGATACGCAGTATTTT.

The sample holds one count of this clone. CDR3 amino acids: CASRGLGGDQPQHF. DNA for the CDR3: TGTGCCAGCAGGGGACTCGGAGGGGATCAGCCCCAGCATTTT. The rearrangement joins TRBV2 to TRBJ1-5; maybe TRBD1 (5 bases). Trimming removed 6 bases at V and 5 bases at J, with 14 bases between. The CDR3 loop spans 14 amino acids. Germline V CDR1 and CDR2: SNHLY, FYNNEI.

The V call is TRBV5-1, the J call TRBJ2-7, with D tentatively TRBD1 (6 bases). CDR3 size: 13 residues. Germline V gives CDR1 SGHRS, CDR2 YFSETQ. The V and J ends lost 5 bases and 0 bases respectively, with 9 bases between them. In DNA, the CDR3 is TGCGCCAGCAGTCGGGACAACTCCTACGAGCAGTACTTC. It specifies CASSRDNSYEQYF. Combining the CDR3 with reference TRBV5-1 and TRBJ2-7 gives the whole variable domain KAGVTQTPRYLIKTRGQQVTLSCSPISGHRSVSWYQQTPGQGLQFLFEYFSETQRNKGNFPGRFSGRQFSNSRSEMNVSTLELGDSALYLCASSRDNSYEQYFGPGTRLTVT.

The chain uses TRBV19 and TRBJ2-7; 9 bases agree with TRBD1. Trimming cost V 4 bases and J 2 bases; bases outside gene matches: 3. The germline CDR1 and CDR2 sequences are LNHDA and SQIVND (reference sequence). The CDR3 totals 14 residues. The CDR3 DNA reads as TGTGCCAGTAGTACCGGGACAGGGACCTACGAGCAGTACTTC. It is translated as CASSTGTGTYEQYF.

This CDR3 reads CASSQPSWEVTQSRANEKLFF. The CDR3 DNA reads TGTGCCAGCAGCCAACCTTCATGGGAGGTTACGCAATCCAGGGCTAATGAAAAACTGTTTTTT. The V call is TRBV4-2, the J call TRBJ1-4, with D perhaps matching TRBD1 (5 bases). CDR1 LGHNA and CDR2 YNFKEQ come from the germline V gene. This CDR3 is 21 amino acids long. Trimming took 2 bases from V and 3 from J, leaving 28 bases between them.

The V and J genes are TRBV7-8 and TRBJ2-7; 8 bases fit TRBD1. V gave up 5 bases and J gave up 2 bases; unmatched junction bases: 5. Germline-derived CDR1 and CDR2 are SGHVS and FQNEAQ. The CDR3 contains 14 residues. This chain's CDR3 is CASSIQGAAYEQYF. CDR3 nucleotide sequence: TGTGCCAGCAGCATTCAGGGGGCAGCCTACGAGCAGTACTTC.